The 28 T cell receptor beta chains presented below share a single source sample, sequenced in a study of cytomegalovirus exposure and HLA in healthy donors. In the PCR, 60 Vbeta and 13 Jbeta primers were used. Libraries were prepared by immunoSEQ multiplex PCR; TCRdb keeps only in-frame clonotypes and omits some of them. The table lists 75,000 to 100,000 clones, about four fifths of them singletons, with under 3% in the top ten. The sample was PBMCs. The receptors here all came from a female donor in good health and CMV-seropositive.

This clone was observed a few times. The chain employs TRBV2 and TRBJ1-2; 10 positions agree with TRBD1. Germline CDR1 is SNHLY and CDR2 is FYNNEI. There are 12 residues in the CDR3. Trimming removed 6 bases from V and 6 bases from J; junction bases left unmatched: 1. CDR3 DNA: TGTGCCAGCAGAGGACAGGGGGATGGCTACACCTTC. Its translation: CASRGQGDGYTF.

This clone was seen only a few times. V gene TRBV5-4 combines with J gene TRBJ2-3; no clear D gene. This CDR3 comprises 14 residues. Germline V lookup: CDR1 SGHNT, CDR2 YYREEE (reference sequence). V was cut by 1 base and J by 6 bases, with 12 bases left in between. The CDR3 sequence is CASSLFARPDTQYF. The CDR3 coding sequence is TGTGCCAGCAGCTTGTTCGCTAGACCGGATACGCAGTATTTT.

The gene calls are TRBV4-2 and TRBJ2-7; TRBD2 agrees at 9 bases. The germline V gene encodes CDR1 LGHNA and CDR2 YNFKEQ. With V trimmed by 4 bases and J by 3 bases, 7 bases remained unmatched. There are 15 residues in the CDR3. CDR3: CASSPRLAESYEQYF. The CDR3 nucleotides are TGTGCCAGCAGCCCGCGACTAGCGGAAAGCTACGAGCAGTACTTC.

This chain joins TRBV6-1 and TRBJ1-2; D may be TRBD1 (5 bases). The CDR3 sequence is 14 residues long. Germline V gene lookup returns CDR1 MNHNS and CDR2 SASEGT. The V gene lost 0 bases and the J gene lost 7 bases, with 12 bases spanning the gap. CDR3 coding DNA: TGTGCCAGCAGTGAAGCTGGCAGGGCTAGTGGCTACACCTTC. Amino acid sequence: CASSEAGRASGYTF.

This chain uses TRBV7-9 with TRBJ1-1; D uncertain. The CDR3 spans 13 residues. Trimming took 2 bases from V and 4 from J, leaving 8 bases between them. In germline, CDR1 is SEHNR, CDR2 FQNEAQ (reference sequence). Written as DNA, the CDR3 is TGTGCCAGCAGCTTATACCAGGCCACTGAAGCTTTCTTT. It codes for CASSLYQATEAFF.

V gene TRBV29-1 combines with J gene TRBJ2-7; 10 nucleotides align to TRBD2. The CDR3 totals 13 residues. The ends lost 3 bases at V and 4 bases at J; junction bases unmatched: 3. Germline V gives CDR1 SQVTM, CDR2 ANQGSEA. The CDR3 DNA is TGCAGCGTTGAGGCTAGCGGGGGTTACGAGCAGTACTTC. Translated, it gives CSVEASGGYEQYF.

CDR3 in DNA: TGCAGTGCTAGACACCCCTCGGTAGCTTTCTTT. Translating it yields CSARHPSVAFF. The genes are TRBV20-1 and TRBJ1-1; no clear D gene. V dropped 2 bases and J dropped 10 bases, with 11 bases sitting between them. The CDR3 is 11 amino acids. Per germline, CDR1 DFQATT and CDR2 SNEGSKA (reference sequence).

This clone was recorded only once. For the CDR3, the DNA is TGTGCCAGCAGCTTAGAGGCAGGGAGGACCAGCAATCAGCCCCAGCATTTT. This sequence encodes CASSLEAGRTSNQPQHF. The chain recombines TRBV7-8 with TRBJ1-5; a weak D match, TRBD1 (5 bases). The length of the CDR3 is 17 residues. The germline V and J ends were trimmed by 1 base and 1 base, with 14 bases remaining between them. Germline CDR1 is SGHVS and CDR2 is FQNEAQ.

The CDR3 DNA sequence: TGCGCCAGCAGCACAGGGATAACCTACGAGCAGTACTTC. Its protein is CASSTGITYEQYF. The chain links TRBV5-1 to TRBJ2-7, with D possibly TRBD1 on 6 matching bases. Germline V CDR1 and CDR2: SGHRS, YFSETQ. V was clipped by 4 bases and J by 2 bases, with 10 bases between them. The CDR3 is 13 residues long.

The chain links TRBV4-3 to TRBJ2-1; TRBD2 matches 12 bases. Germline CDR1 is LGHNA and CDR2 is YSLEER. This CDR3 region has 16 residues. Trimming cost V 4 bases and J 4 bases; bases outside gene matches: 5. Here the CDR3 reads CASSLATSGGYNEQFF. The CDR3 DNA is TGCGCCAGCAGCCTAGCGACTAGCGGGGGTTACAATGAGCAGTTCTTC.

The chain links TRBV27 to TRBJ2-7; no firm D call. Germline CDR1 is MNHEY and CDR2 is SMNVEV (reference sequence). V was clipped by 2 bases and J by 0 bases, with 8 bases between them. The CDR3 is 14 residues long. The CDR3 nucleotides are TGTGCCAGCAGTTTAGGAGCCTTCTCCTACGAGCAGTACTTC. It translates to CASSLGAFSYEQYF.

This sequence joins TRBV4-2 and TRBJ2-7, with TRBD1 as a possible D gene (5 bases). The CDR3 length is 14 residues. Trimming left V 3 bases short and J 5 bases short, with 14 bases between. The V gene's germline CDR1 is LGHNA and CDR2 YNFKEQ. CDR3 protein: CASSHPTAHDEQYF. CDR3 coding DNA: TGTGCCAGCAGCCACCCGACAGCTCACGACGAGCAGTACTTC.

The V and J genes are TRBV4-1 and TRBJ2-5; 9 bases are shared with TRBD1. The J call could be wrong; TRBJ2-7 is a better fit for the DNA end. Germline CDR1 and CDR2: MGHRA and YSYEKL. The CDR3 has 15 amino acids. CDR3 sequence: CASSQQGQGSYEQYF. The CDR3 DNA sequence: TGCGCCAGCAGCCAGCAGGGACAGGGTTCCTACGAGCAGTACTTC.

CDR3: CATSRDGGGDREGDEQYF. In DNA, the CDR3 is TGTGCCACCAGCAGAGATGGCGGAGGGGACAGGGAGGGTGACGAGCAGTACTTC. The rearrangement links TRBV15 to TRBJ2-7; 9 bases agree with TRBD1. The CDR3 has 18 residues. Germline V gives CDR1 LNHNV, CDR2 YYDKDF (reference sequence). V shed 0 bases and J 5 bases; nucleotides not matched to a gene: 14.

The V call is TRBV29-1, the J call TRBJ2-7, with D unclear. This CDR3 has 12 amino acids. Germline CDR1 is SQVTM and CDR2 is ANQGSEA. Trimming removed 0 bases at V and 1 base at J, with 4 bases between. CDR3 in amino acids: CSVEDESYEQYF. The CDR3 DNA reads TGCAGCGTTGAAGATGAGTCCTACGAGCAGTACTTC.

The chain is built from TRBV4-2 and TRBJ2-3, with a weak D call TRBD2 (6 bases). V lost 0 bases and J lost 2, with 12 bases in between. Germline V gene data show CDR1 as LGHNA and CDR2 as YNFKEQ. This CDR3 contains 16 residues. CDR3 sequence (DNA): TGTGCCAGCAGCCAAGATCAGCGGGTAGCCACAGATACGCAGTATTTT. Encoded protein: CASSQDQRVATDTQYF.

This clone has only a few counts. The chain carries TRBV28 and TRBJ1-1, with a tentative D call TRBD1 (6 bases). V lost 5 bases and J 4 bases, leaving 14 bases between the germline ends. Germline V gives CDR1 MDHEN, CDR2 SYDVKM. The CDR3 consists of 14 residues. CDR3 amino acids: CASSLPGDITEAFF. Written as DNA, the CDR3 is TGTGCCAGCAGTCTCCCAGGGGATATCACTGAAGCTTTCTTT.

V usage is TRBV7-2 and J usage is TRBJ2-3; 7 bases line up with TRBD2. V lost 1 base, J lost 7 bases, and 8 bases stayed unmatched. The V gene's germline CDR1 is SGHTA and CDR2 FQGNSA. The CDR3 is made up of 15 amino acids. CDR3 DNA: TGTGCCAGCAGCTTAGGACTAGCAAATTCAAATACGCAGTATTTT. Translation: CASSLGLANSNTQYF.

The CDR3 sequence: CATGTGNTIYF. CDR3 DNA sequence: TGTGCCACAGGGACTGGAAACACCATATATTTT. The genes are TRBV30 and TRBJ1-3; TRBD1 might be the D (6 bases). The length of the CDR3 is 11 residues. Trimming cost V 8 bases and J 2 bases, with 7 bases left between them. Per the germline V gene, CDR1 is GTSNPN and CDR2 is SVGIG (reference sequence).

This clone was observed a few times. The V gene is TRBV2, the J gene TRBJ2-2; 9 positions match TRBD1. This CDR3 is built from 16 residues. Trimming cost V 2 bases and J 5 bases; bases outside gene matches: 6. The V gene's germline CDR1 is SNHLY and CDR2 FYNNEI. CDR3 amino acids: CASSELGQGRTGELFF. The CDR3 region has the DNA TGTGCCAGCAGTGAACTCGGACAGGGGCGTACCGGGGAGCTGTTTTTT.

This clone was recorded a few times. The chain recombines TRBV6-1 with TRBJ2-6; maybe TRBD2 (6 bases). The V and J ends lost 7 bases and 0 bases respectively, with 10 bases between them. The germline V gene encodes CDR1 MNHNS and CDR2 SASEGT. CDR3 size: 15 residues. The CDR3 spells CASTREPSGANVLTF. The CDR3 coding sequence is TGTGCCAGCACTCGGGAGCCCTCTGGGGCCAACGTCCTGACTTTC.

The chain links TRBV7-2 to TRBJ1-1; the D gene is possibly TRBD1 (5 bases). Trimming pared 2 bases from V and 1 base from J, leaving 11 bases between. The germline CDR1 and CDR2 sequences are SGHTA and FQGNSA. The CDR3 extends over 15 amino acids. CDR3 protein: CASSLRSTGNTEAFF. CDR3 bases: TGTGCCAGCAGCTTAAGGAGTACAGGGAACACTGAAGCTTTCTTT.

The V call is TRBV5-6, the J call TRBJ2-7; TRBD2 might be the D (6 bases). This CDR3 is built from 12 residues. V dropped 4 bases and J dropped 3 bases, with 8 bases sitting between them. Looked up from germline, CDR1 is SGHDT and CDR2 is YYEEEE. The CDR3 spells CASSRGGYEQYF. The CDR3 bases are TGTGCCAGCAGCCGGGGAGGCTACGAGCAGTACTTC.

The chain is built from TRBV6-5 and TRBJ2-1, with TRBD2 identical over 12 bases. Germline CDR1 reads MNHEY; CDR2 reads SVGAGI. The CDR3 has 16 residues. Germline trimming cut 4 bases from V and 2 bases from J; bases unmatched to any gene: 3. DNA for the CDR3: TGTGCCAGCAGTTTCACTAGCGGGAGGCCCTACAATGAGCAGTTCTTC. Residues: CASSFTSGRPYNEQFF.

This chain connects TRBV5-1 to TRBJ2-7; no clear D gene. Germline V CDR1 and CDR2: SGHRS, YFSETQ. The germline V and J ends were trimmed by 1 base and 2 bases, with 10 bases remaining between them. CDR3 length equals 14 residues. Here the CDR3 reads CASSLYFQTYEQYF. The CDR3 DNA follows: TGCGCCAGCAGCTTGTACTTTCAAACCTACGAGCAGTACTTC.

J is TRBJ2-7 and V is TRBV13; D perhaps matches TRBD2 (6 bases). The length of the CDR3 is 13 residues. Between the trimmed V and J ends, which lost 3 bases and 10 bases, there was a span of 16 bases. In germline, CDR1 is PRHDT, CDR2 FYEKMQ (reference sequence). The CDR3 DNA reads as TGTGCCAGCAGCTTGGGACGGGGGAAGGAACAGTACTTC. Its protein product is CASSLGRGKEQYF.

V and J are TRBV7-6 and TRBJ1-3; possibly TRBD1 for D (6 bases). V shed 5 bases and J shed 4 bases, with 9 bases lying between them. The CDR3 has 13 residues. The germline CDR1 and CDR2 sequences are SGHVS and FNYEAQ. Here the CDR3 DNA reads TGTGCCAGCAGCCCCGGGACAGGAAACACCATATATTTT. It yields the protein CASSPGTGNTIYF. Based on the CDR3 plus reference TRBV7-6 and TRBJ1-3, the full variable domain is GAGVSQSPRYKVTKRGQDVALRCDPISGHVSLYWYRQALGQGPEFLTYFNYEAQQDKSGLPNDRFSAERPEGSISTLTIQRTEQRDSAMYRCASSPGTGNTIYFGEGSWLTVV.

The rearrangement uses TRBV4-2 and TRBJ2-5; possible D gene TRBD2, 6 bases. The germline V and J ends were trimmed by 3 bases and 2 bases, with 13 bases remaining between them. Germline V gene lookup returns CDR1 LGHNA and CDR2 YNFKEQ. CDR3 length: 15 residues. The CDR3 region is CASSQAGLSQETQYF. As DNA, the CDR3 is TGTGCCAGCAGCCAGGCGGGACTCAGTCAAGAGACCCAGTACTTC.